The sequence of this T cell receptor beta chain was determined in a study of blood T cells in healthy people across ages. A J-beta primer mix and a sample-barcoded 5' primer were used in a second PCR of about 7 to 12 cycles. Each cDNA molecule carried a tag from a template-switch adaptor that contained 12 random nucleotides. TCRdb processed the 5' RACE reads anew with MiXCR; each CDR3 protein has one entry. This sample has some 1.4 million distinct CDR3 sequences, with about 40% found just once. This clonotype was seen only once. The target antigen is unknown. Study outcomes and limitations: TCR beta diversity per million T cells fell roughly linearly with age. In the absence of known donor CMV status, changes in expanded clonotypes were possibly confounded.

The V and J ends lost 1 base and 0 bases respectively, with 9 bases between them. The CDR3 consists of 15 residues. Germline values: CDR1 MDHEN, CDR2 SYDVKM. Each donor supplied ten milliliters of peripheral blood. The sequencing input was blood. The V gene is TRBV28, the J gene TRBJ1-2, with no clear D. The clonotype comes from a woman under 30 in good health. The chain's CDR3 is CASSLFSRTNYGYTF. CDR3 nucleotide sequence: TGTGCCAGCAGTTTATTCAGCAGGACTAACTATGGCTACACCTTC.